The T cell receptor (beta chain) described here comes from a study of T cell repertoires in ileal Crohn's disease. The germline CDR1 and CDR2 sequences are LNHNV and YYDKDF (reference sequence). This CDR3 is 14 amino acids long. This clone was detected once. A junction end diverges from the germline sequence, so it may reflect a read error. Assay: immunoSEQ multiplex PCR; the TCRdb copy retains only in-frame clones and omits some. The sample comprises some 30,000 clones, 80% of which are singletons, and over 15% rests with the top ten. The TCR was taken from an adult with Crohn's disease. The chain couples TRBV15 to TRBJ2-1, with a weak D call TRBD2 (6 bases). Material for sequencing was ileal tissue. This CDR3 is CATSRGPPGEPLLF. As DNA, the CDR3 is TGTGCCACCAGCAGAGGACCACCGGGGGAGCCCCTCCTCTTC.